The text below deals with one T cell receptor beta chain. What it binds is not known. The data are from a study of blood T cells in healthy people across ages. Each sample yielded at least 6 million isolated PBMCs. Between the trimmed V and J ends, which lost 8 bases and 2 bases, there was a span of 12 bases. The CDR3 is 12 residues long. The germline gives CDR1 DFQATT, CDR2 SNEGSKA (reference sequence). Broader study findings: Roughly linearly, TCR beta diversity per million T cells fell as age increased. Naive T cell percentage showed a strong correlation with the diversity of TCR beta.

Through a sample-barcoded 5' primer and a J-beta primer mix, a second PCR was run for 7 to 11 cycles. The template-switch adaptor was a 5' adaptor with 12 random nucleotides. It tagged each cDNA molecule. Using its own MiXCR run on the 5' RACE reads, TCRdb lists one record per CDR3 protein. The table records fewer than 950,000 distinct CDR3 sequences, under 40% of them present only once. Source material: blood. This receptor was identified in a man aged 18 to 30 in good health. The chain joins TRBV20-1 to TRBJ1-2; the D is unclear. The CDR3 sequence: CSHPDRNYGYTF. Here the CDR3 DNA reads TGCAGTCACCCAGACCGAAACTATGGCTACACCTTC.